Reported below is one T cell receptor beta chain. The antigen is not known. This sample is drawn from a study of T cells in Graves' hyperthyroidism and ophthalmopathy. Study details: It was at initial diagnosis, before any treatment, that peripheral blood was collected. Broader study findings: Ophthalmopathy, as predicted by the model, came a median about seven months after the prediction.

Stable Graves' hyperthyroidism denoted no ophthalmopathy progression over 18 months. Investigators excluded patients with uncontrolled infection, other autoimmune disease, pregnancy or lactation. Amplified regions were TCR beta CDR3 sequences from RNA transcripts. Primed by the HTBI set, a first-round RT-PCR was run on the TCR CDR3. A single record per CDR3 protein comes from TCRdb applying MiXCR to the multiplex PCR reads. The sample records 350,000 to 400,000 distinct CDR3 sequences, 15% being singletons. Germline V CDR1 and CDR2: SGHVS, FQNEAQ. V was clipped by 4 bases and J by 1 base, with 20 bases between them. The CDR3 has 18 residues.

This clonotype originated in a woman aged 25 to 39 with Graves' hyperthyroidism. Sequenced sample: blood. The gene calls are TRBV7-8 and TRBJ1-5; D may be TRBD1 (5 bases). CDR3 sequence: CASSSLGKGPESNQPQHF. CDR3 coding DNA: TGTGCCAGCAGCTCGCTTGGAAAGGGGCCCGAAAGCAATCAGCCCCAGCATTTT.